Presented here are 18 T cell receptor beta chains from one specimen sequenced in a study of cytomegalovirus exposure and HLA in healthy donors. The PCR was carried out with 60 Vbeta primers and 13 Jbeta primers. Some clones are missing from TCRdb's copy, which holds only in-frame ones; the method was immunoSEQ multiplex PCR. This table has around 100,000 clones, approximately 80% appearing once. Input material: PBMCs. The source is a woman between 65 and 79 years old in good health and CMV-seropositive.

V is TRBV4-1 and J is TRBJ2-5; TRBD2 matches 15 bases. Germline values: CDR1 MGHRA, CDR2 YSYEKL. The CDR3 is 15 amino acids. Trimming cost V 9 bases and J 5 bases; bases outside gene matches: 7. The CDR3 sequence is CASGLAGGPRETQYF. As DNA, the CDR3 is TGCGCCAGTGGACTAGCGGGAGGGCCGCGTGAGACCCAGTACTTC.

The chain links TRBV6-5 to TRBJ1-5; 8 nucleotides align to TRBD1. The V segment lost 6 bases and the J segment 1 base; nucleotides outside the gene matches: 2. Germline V gene lookup returns CDR1 MNHEY and CDR2 SVGAGI. The CDR3 is 14 residues long. DNA for the CDR3: TGTGCCAGCAGACGGACAGGGAGCAATCAGCCCCAGCATTTT. Translation gives CASRRTGSNQPQHF.

The gene calls are TRBV25-1 and TRBJ1-4; 8 bases match TRBD1. Germline lookup yields CDR1 MGHDK and CDR2 SYGVNS. This CDR3 comprises 17 residues. After removal of 3 bases from V and 5 bases from J, the junction contained 11 bases not matched to a gene. In nucleotides, the CDR3 is TGTGCCAGCAGTGACCCCCTAAGACAGGGGACAAATGAAAAACTGTTTTTT. Amino acid sequence: CASSDPLRQGTNEKLFF.

The chain combines TRBV5-6 with TRBJ1-4; D might be TRBD1 (6 bases). V shed 1 base and J shed 5 bases, with 9 bases lying between them. CDR3 length equals 14 residues. Per the germline V gene, CDR1 is SGHDT and CDR2 is YYEEEE. The CDR3 protein is CASSLLQGNEKLFF. Here the CDR3 DNA reads TGTGCCAGCAGCTTGTTGCAGGGGAATGAAAAACTGTTTTTT.

This sequence joins TRBV7-2 and TRBJ2-1, with 7 bases matching TRBD2. Germline V gives CDR1 SGHTA, CDR2 FQGNSA. CDR3 length equals 13 residues. Trimming removed 4 bases from V and 9 bases from J; junction bases left unmatched: 6. CDR3 nucleotide sequence: TGTGCCAGCAGCTCCGGACTAGATCGTGAGCAGTTCTTC. It codes for CASSSGLDREQFF.

J is TRBJ1-1 and V is TRBV27; no clear D gene. This CDR3 is built from 13 residues. The V end was cut by 2 bases, the J end by 3 bases, with 7 bases between. Per the germline V gene, CDR1 is MNHEY and CDR2 is SMNVEV (reference sequence). Written as DNA, the CDR3 is TGTGCCAGCAGTTTAAGAGAGGACACTGAAGCTTTCTTT. This encodes CASSLREDTEAFF.

This chain uses TRBV27 with TRBJ2-2, with 10 bases identical to TRBD2. The germline gives CDR1 MNHEY, CDR2 SMNVEV (reference sequence). V lost 11 bases and J lost 4; bases outside the gene matches: 7. CDR3 length: 14 amino acids. CDR3 DNA sequence: TGTGCCTGCTCGGGACTAGCGACCACCGGGGAGCTGTTTTTT. Its translation is CACSGLATTGELFF.

The chain employs TRBV9 and TRBJ2-7, with TRBD2 matching 11 bases. This CDR3 has 15 residues. The junction had 4 bases not matched to a gene; V was cut back by 3 bases and J by 2 bases. Per the germline V gene, CDR1 is SGDLS and CDR2 is YYNGEE. The CDR3 protein is CASSAGTSGAYEQYF. The CDR3 nucleotides are TGTGCCAGCAGCGCAGGGACTAGCGGAGCCTACGAGCAGTACTTC. The full variable domain, completed using reference TRBV9 and TRBJ2-7, is DSGVTQTPKHLITATGQRVTLRCSPRSGDLSVYWYQQSLDQGLQFLIQYYNGEERAKGNILERFSAQQFPDLHSELNLSSLELGDSALYFCASSAGTSGAYEQYFGPGTRLTVT.

V and J are TRBV9 and TRBJ2-3; TRBD1 matches at 9 bases. The CDR3 is 16 residues long. Unmatched junction bases numbered 8, after V lost 4 bases and J lost 2 bases. Per the germline V gene, CDR1 is SGDLS and CDR2 is YYNGEE. CDR3 in amino acids: CASSSLGDRVTDTQYF. The CDR3 coding sequence is TGTGCCAGCAGCTCGTTAGGGGACAGGGTCACAGATACGCAGTATTTT.

The CDR3 sequence: CASGLGGAGELFF. CDR3 DNA: TGTGCTAGTGGTTTGGGGGGGGCCGGGGAGCTGTTTTTT. The rearrangement joins TRBV12-5 to TRBJ2-2; tentatively, D is TRBD2 (6 bases). Per the germline V gene, CDR1 is LGHNT and CDR2 is FRNRAP. The CDR3 has 13 amino acids. V lost 1 base and J lost 6, with 6 bases in between.

The chain has TRBV5-1 and TRBJ2-5; maybe TRBD2 (6 bases). Germline assignment: CDR1 SGHRS and CDR2 YFSETQ. The ends were cut back, 0 bases at V and 4 bases at J, with 16 bases in the middle. This CDR3 spans 16 amino acids. The CDR3 protein is CASSLAGFGTAETQYF. CDR3 in DNA: TGCGCCAGCAGCTTGGCGGGTTTCGGGACTGCAGAGACCCAGTACTTC.

The chain carries TRBV18 and TRBJ2-4; D might be TRBD1 (6 bases). Germline V lookup: CDR1 KGHSH, CDR2 LQKENI. V gave up 4 bases and J gave up 0 bases, with 10 bases separating them. This CDR3 has 15 amino acids. CDR3 in amino acids: CASSQGQLAKNIQYF. The CDR3 nucleotides are TGTGCCAGCTCACAGGGACAACTAGCCAAAAACATTCAGTACTTC.

The chain is built from TRBV19 and TRBJ1-1, with a weak D call TRBD1 (6 bases). Germline V CDR1 and CDR2: LNHDA, SQIVND (reference sequence). The V end was cut by 7 bases, the J end by 0 bases, with 15 bases between. The CDR3 has 15 residues. CDR3 amino acids: CASTPGTLLNTEAFF. CDR3 coding DNA: TGTGCCAGTACCCCAGGGACATTGCTGAACACTGAAGCTTTCTTT.

This clone appeared a few times. The chain uses TRBV4-3 and TRBJ1-1; 11 nucleotides agree with TRBD1. V shed 0 bases, J shed 5 bases, and the junction held 5 bases outside the gene matches. The CDR3 has 16 amino acids. The germline CDR1 and CDR2 sequences are LGHNA and YSLEER. CDR3 nucleotides: TGCGCCAGCAGCCAAGAGACCGGGACAGGGGGGACTGAAGCTTTCTTT. Translating gives CASSQETGTGGTEAFF.

The chain carries TRBV5-1 and TRBJ2-3; 7 bases align to TRBD2. V lost 4 bases to trimming and J lost 0 bases; unmatched junction nucleotides: 11. The CDR3 loop spans 17 amino acids. CDR1 SGHRS and CDR2 YFSETQ come from the germline V gene. The CDR3 DNA sequence: TGCGCCAGCAGCAGGGGACTCCCGGGGGGAAGCACAGATACGCAGTATTTT. Protein: CASSRGLPGGSTDTQYF.

The V call is TRBV5-4, the J call TRBJ2-7; 8 bases are shared with TRBD2. Germline V gives CDR1 SGHNT, CDR2 YYREEE (reference sequence). This CDR3 contains 14 residues. The junction had 3 bases not matched to a gene; V was cut back by 1 base and J by 3 bases. Written as DNA, the CDR3 is TGTGCCAGCAGCTTGTTCGGGGGGGTCTACGAGCAGTACTTC. It codes for CASSLFGGVYEQYF.

J is TRBJ2-7 and V is TRBV19; D is perhaps TRBD2 (6 bases). The CDR3 is 15 residues long. V shed 5 bases and J shed 1 base, with 15 bases lying between them. From germline, CDR1 is LNHDA and CDR2 SQIVND (reference sequence). The CDR3 is CASSDPSERSYEQYF. CDR3 coding DNA: TGTGCCAGTAGTGACCCTAGCGAGAGATCCTACGAGCAGTACTTC.

The V and J genes are TRBV7-9 and TRBJ2-5; D not resolved. V was clipped by 1 base and J by 7 bases, with 10 bases between them. This CDR3 spans 13 amino acids. The V gene's germline CDR1 is SEHNR and CDR2 FQNEAQ (reference sequence). The CDR3 sequence: CASSLGAPATQYF. The DNA for the CDR3 is TGTGCCAGCAGCTTAGGGGCCCCCGCGACCCAGTACTTC.